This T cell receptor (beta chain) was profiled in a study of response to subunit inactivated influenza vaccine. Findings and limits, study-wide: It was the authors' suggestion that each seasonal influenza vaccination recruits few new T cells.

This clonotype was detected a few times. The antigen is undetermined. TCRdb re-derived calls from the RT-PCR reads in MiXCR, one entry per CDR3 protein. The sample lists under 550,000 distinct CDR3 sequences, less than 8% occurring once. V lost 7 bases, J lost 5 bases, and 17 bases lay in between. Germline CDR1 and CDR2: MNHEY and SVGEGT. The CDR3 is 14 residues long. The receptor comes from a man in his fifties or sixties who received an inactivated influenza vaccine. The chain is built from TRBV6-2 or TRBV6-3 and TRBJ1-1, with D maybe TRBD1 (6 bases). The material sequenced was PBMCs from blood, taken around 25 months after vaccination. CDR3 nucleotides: TGTGCCAGCAACCTGGTGGGGGGGCGGACTGAAGCTTTCTTT. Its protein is CASNLVGGRTEAFF.